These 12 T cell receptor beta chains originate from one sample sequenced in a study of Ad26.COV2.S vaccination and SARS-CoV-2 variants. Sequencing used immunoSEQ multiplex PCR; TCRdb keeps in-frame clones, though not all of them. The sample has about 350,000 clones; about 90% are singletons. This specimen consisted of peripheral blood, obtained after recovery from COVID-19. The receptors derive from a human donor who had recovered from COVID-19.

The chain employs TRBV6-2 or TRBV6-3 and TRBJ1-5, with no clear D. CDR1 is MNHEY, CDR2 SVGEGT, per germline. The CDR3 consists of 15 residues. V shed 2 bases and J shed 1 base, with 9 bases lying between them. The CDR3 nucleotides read TGTGCCAGCAGTTACGGGGAAACGAGCAATCAGCCCCAGCATTTT. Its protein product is CASSYGETSNQPQHF.

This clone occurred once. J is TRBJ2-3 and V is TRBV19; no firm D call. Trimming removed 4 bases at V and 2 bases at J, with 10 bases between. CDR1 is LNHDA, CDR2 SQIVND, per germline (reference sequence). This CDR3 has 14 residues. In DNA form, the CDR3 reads TGTGCCAGTAGTACATCCATTACCACAGATACGCAGTATTTT. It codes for CASSTSITTDTQYF.

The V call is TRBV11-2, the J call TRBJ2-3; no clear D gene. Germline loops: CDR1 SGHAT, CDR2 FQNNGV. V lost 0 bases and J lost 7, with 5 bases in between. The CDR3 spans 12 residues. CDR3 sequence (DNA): TGTGCCAGCAGCTTAGATGCGTATACGCAGTATTTT. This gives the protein CASSLDAYTQYF.

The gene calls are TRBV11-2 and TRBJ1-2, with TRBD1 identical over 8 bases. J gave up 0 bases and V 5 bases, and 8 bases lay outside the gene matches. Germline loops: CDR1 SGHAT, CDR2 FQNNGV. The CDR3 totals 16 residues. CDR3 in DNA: TGTGCCAGCAGCGAGAGATGGACAGGGACTAACTATGGCTACACCTTC. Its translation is CASSERWTGTNYGYTF.

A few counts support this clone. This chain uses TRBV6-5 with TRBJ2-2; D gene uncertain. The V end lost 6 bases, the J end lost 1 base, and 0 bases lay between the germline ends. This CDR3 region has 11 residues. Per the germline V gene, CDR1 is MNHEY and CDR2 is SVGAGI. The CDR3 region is CASRNTGELFF. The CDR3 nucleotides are TGTGCCAGCAGGAACACCGGGGAGCTGTTTTTT.

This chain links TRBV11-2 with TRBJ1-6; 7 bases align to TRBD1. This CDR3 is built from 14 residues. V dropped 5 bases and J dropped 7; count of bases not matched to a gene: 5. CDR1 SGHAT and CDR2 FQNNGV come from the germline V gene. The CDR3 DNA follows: TGTGCCAGCAGCACATCACAGGGGAATTCACCCCTCCACTTT. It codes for CASSTSQGNSPLHF.

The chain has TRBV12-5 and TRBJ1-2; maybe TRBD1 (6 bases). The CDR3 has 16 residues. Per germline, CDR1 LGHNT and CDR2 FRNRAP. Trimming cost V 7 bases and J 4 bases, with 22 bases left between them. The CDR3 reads CASAPWQTGHVYGYTF. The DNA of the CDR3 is TGTGCTAGTGCCCCGTGGCAAACGGGACACGTCTATGGCTACACCTTC.

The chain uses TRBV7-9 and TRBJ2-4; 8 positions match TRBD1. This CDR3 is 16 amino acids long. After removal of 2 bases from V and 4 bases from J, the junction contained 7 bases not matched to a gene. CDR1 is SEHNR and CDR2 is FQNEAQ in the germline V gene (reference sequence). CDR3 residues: CASSLPGQDFKNIQYF. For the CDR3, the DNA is TGTGCCAGCAGCTTACCGGGACAGGACTTTAAAAACATTCAGTACTTC.

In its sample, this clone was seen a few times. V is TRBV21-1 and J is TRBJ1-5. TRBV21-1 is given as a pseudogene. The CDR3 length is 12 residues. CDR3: CAAINSNQPQHF. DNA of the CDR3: TGTGCCGCAATAAATAGCAATCAGCCCCAGCATTTT.

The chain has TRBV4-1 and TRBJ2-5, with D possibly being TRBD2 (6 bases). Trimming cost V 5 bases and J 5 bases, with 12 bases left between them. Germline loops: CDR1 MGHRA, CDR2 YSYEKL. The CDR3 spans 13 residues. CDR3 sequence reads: CASSKGRLETQYF. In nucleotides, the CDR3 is TGCGCCAGCAGCAAGGGGAGGTTGGAGACCCAGTACTTC.

The CDR3: CASSLGISGNTIYF. The CDR3 coding sequence is TGTGCCAGCAGCCTCGGGATCTCTGGAAACACCATATATTTT. The chain uses TRBV7-9 and TRBJ1-3, with D unclear. V lost 5 bases and J 0 bases, leaving 8 bases between the germline ends. Germline V CDR1 and CDR2: SEHNR, FQNEAQ (reference sequence). CDR3 length: 14 residues.

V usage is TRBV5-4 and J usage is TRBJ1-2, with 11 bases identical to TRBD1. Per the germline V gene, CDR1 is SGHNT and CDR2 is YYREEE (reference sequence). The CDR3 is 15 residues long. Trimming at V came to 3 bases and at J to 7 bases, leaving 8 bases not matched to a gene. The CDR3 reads CASSSWRTGGSGYTF. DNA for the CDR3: TGTGCCAGCAGCTCCTGGCGGACAGGGGGCAGTGGCTACACCTTC.